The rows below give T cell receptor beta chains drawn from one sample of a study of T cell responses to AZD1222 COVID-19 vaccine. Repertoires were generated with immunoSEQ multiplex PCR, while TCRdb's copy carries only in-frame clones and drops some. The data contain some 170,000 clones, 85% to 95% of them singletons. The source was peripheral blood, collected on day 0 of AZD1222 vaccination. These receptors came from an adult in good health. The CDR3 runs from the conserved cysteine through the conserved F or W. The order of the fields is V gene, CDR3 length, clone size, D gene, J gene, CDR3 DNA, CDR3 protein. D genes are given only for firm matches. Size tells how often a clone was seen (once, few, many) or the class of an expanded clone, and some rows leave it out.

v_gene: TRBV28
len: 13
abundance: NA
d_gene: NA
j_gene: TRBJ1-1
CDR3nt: TGTGCCATGCAGGGGCAGCAGAACACTGAAGCTTTCTTT
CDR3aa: CAMQGQQNTEAFF

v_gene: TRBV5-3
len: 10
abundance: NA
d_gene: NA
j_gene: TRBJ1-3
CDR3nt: TGTGCCATCTCTGGAAACACCATATATTTT
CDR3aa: CAISGNTIYF

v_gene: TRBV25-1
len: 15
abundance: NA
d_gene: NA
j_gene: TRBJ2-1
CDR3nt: TGTGCCAGCAGTGAAAAAGAGGTTCTCTACAATGAGCAGTTCTTC
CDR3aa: CASSEKEVLYNEQFF

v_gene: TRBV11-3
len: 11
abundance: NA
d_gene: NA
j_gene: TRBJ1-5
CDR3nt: TGTGCCAGCAGCTTCAATCAGCCCCAGCATTTT
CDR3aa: CASSFNQPQHF

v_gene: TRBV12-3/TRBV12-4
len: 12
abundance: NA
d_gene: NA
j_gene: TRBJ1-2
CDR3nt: TGTGCCAGCAGTTTGACTAACTATGGCTACACCTTC
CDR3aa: CASSLTNYGYTF

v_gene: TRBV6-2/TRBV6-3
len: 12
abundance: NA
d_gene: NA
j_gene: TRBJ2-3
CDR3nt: TGTGCCAGCAGTTACTCCCGTGATACGCAGTATTTT
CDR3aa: CASSYSRDTQYF

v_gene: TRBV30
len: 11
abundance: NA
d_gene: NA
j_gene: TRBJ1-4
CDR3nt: TGTGCCTGGAGTATCCGTGAAAAACTGTTTTTT
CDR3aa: CAWSIREKLFF

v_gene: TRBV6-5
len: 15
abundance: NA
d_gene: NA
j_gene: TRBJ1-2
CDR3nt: TGTGCCAGCACTCCCTCAGGGGATCGTGGCTATGGCTACACCTTC
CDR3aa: CASTPSGDRGYGYTF

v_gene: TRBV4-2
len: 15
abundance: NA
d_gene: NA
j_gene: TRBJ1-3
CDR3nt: TGTGCCAGCAGCCAAGTTCCACAATCTGGAAACACCATATATTTT
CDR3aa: CASSQVPQSGNTIYF

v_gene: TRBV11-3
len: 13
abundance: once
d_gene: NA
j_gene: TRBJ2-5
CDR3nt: TGTGCCAGCAGCATACAGGGGAGGGCGACCCAGTACTTC
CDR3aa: CASSIQGRATQYF

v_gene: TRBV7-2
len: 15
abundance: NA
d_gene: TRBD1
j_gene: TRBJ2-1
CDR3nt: TGTGCCAGCAGCTTAGTGGGACAGGGGTTTTATTCCGGGTTCTTC
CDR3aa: CASSLVGQGFYSGFF

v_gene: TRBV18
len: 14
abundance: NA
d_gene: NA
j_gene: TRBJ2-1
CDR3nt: TGTGCCAGCTCACCACGGCAAGCGAACAATGAGCAGTTCTTC
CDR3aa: CASSPRQANNEQFF

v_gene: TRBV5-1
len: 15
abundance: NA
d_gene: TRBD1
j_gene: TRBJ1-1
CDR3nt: TGCGCCAGCAGCTGGGCCGGGACAGTGAACACTGAAGCTTTCTTT
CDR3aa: CASSWAGTVNTEAFF

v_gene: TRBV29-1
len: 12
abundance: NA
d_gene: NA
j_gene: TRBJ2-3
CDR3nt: TGCAGCGTTGAATGGGCCCCGGATACGCAGTATTTT
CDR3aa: CSVEWAPDTQYF

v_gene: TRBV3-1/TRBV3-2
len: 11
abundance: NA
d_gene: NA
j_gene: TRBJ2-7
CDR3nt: TGTGCCAGCAGCCTCCTGGAGTATCGGCACTTC
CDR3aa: CASSLLEYRHF

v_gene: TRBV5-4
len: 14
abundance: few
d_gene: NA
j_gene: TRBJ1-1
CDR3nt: TGTGCCAGCAGCTTGGAGGGGGACGGCACTGAAGCTTTCTTT
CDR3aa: CASSLEGDGTEAFF

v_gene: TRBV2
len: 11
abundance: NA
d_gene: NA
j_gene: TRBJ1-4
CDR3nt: TGTGCCAGCACAATGGAAGTAAAACTGTTTTTT
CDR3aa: CASTMEVKLFF

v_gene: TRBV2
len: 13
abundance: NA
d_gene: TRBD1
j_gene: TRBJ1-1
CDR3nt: TGTGCCAGCAGGGGGACAGGGCGGTTTGAAGCTTTCTTT
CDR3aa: CASRGTGRFEAFF

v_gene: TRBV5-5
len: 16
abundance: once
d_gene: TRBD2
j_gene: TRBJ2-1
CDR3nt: TGTGCCAGCAGCTGGGGAAGCGGGGGGGCCTTCGATGAGCAGTTCTTC
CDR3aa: CASSWGSGGAFDEQFF

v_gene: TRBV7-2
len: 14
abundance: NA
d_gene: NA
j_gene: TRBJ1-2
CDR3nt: TGTGCCAGCAGCTTAAATTGGAGGGAGAATGGCTACACCTTC
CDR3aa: CASSLNWRENGYTF

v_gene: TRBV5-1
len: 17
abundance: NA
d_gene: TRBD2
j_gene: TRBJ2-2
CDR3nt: TGCGCCAGCAGCTTGGCCTCTAGCGGGGTAGTGGCCGGGGAGCTGTTTTTT
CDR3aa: CASSLASSGVVAGELFF

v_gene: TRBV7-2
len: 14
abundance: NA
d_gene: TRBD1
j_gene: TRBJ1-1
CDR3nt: TGTGCCAGCAGCGCCACAGGGGGCGTTACTGAAGCTTTCTTT
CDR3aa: CASSATGGVTEAFF

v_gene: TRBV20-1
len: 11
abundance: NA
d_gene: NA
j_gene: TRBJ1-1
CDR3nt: TGCAGTGCTAGCTCAGTAACTGAAGCTTTCTTT
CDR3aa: CSASSVTEAFF

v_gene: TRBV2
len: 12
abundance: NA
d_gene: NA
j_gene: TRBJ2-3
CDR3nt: TGTGCCAGCAGGGGATTCACAGATACGCAGTATTTT
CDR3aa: CASRGFTDTQYF

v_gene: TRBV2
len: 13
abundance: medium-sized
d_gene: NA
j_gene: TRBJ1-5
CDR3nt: TGTGCCAGCAGGCGGGATAGCAATCAGCCCCAGCATTTT
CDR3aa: CASRRDSNQPQHF

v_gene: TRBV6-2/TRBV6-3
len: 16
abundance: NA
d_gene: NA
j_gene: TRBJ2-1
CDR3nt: TGTGCCAGCAGTTACCGGCTCCCCCTGGGGGGAAATGAGCAGTTCTTC
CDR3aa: CASSYRLPLGGNEQFF

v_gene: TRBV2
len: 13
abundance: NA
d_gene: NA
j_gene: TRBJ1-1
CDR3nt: TGTGCCAGCAGTGAGCTGCCACGGAGTGAAGCTTTCTTT
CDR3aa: CASSELPRSEAFF

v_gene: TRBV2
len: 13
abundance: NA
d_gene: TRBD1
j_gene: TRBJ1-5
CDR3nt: TGTGCCAGCACCAGGACAGGAAATCAGCCCCAGCATTTT
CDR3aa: CASTRTGNQPQHF

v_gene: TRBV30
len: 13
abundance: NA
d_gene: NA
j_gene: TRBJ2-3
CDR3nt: TGTGCCTGGAGTGACCGGGTTCCAGATACGCAGTATTTT
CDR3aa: CAWSDRVPDTQYF

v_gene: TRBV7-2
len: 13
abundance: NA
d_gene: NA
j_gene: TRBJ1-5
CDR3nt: TGTGCCAGCAGCGGGGCTAGCAATCAGCCCCAGCATTTT
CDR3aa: CASSGASNQPQHF

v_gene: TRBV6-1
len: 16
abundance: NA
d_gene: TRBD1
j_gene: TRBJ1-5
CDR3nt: TGTGCCAGCAGTGAACGGAGGACAGGGAGCAATCAGCCCCAGCATTTT
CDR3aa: CASSERRTGSNQPQHF

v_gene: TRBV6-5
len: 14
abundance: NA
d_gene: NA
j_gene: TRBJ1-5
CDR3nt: TGTGCCAGCAGTTTGACACCTAGCAATCAGCCCCAGCATTTT
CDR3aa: CASSLTPSNQPQHF

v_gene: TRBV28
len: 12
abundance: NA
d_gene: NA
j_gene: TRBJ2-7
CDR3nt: TGTGCCAGCAGTCCCCCCCGCTACGAGCAGTACTTC
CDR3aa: CASSPPRYEQYF

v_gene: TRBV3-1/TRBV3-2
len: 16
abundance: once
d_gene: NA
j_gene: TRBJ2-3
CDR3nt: TGTGCCAGCAGCCAAGATTCCGTATATAGCACAGATACGCAGTATTTT
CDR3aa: CASSQDSVYSTDTQYF

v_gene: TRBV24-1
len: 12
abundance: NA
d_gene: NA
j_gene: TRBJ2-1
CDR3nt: TGTGCCACCAGTGGCCGTGGGCGGGAGCAGTTCTTC
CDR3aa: CATSGRGREQFF

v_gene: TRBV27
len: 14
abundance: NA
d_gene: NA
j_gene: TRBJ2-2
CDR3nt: TGTGCCAGCAGTTTAGTTGGCGGCACCGGGGAGCTGTTTTTT
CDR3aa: CASSLVGGTGELFF

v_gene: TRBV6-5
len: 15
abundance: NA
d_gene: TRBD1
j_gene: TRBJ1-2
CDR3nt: TGTGCCAGCAGTAAAATAGGACAGGGGGCTCATGGCTACACCTTC
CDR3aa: CASSKIGQGAHGYTF

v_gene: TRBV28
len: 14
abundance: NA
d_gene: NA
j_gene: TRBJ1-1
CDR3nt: TGTGCCAGCAGTGACCCGGGGTTTACTACTGAAGCTTTCTTT
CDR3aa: CASSDPGFTTEAFF

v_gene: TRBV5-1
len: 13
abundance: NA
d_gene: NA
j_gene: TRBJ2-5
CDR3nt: TGCGCCAGCAGCTTGGGGGACTGGGAGACCCAGTACTTC
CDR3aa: CASSLGDWETQYF

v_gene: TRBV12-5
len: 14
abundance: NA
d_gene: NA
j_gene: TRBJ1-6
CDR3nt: TGTGCTAGTGGTCCAGGGAGAAATAATTCACCCCTCCACTTT
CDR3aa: CASGPGRNNSPLHF

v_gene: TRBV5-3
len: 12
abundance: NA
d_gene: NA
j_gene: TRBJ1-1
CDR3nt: TGTGCCAGAAGCTTGATAAGGACTGAAGCTTTCTTT
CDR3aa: CARSLIRTEAFF

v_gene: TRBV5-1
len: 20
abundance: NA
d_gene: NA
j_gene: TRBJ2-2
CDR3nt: TGCGCCAGTTCAAAACAGGGTTCCGCCAACGAGGACATGTACACCGGGGAGCTGTTTTTT
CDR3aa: CASSKQGSANEDMYTGELFF